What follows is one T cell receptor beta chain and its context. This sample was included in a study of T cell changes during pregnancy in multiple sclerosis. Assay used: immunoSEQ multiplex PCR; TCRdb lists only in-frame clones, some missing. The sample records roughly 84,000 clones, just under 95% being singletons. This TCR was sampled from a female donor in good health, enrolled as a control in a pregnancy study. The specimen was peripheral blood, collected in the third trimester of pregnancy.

The CDR3 loop is CASSIARGEQFF. The CDR3 DNA sequence: TGTGCCAGCAGTATAGCCCGAGGTGAGCAGTTCTTC. The rearrangement uses TRBV27 and TRBJ2-1; no firm D call. The CDR3 is 12 amino acids. Trimming removed 5 bases at V and 9 bases at J, with 11 bases between. In germline, CDR1 is MNHEY, CDR2 SMNVEV (reference sequence).